A selection of T cell receptor beta chains follows, all from one sample in a study of T cell changes during pregnancy in multiple sclerosis. Assay used: immunoSEQ multiplex PCR; TCRdb lists only in-frame clones, some missing. The sample lists 75,000 to 85,000 clones, just over 90% occurring once. The specimen comprised peripheral blood, sampled in the second trimester of pregnancy. The receptors here all came from a female donor with multiple sclerosis, enrolled in a pregnancy study. Both conserved end residues are part of each CDR3. A D gene is named only where the DNA matches it firmly. A clone size is listed for some rows: how often the clone was seen (once, few, many), or a class if it is expanded.

j_call: TRBJ2-7; v_call: TRBV11-2; clone_size: .; d_call: .; cdr3_aa: CASSSERGSGLSYEQYF; cdr3_nt: TGTGCCAGCAGCTCCGAGAGGGGGTCAGGGCTCTCCTACGAGCAGTACTTC
j_call: TRBJ2-7; v_call: TRBV13; clone_size: .; d_call: .; cdr3_aa: CASSPDGGPSYEQYF; cdr3_nt: TGTGCCAGCAGCCCAGATGGGGGCCCCTCCTACGAGCAGTACTTC
j_call: TRBJ1-3; v_call: TRBV2; clone_size: .; d_call: .; cdr3_aa: CASSEGRTSGNTIYF; cdr3_nt: TGTGCCAGCAGTGAGGGGAGAACCTCTGGAAACACCATATATTTT
j_call: TRBJ1-1; v_call: TRBV7-3; clone_size: .; d_call: .; cdr3_aa: CASSLSAGFYTEAFF; cdr3_nt: TGTGCCAGCAGCTTATCCGCAGGGTTTTACACTGAAGCTTTCTTT
j_call: TRBJ2-7; v_call: TRBV19; clone_size: .; d_call: TRBD2; cdr3_aa: CASSPGEGYEQYF; cdr3_nt: TGTGCCAGTTCCCCGGGGGAGGGTTACGAGCAGTACTTC
j_call: TRBJ1-2; v_call: TRBV6-5; clone_size: few; d_call: .; cdr3_aa: CASSYTDRDSGYTF; cdr3_nt: TGTGCCAGCAGTTACACGGATCGGGACTCCGGCTACACCTTC
j_call: TRBJ2-3; v_call: TRBV27; clone_size: .; d_call: .; cdr3_aa: CASSGGGSRTDTQYF; cdr3_nt: TGTGCCAGCAGTGGCGGTGGATCTCGCACAGATACGCAGTATTTT
j_call: TRBJ1-1; v_call: TRBV29-1; clone_size: .; d_call: .; cdr3_aa: CSVAEAEAFF; cdr3_nt: TGCAGCGTAGCGGAAGCTGAAGCTTTCTTT
j_call: TRBJ1-1; v_call: TRBV27; clone_size: .; d_call: .; cdr3_aa: CASSLVEGAEAFF; cdr3_nt: TGTGCCAGCAGTTTAGTGGAAGGAGCTGAAGCTTTCTTT
j_call: TRBJ1-2; v_call: TRBV7-9; clone_size: .; d_call: .; cdr3_aa: CASSSDGYGYTF; cdr3_nt: TGTGCCAGCAGTTCAGACGGGTATGGCTACACCTTC
j_call: TRBJ2-2; v_call: TRBV25-1; clone_size: .; d_call: .; cdr3_aa: CASSRADKSTGELFF; cdr3_nt: TGTGCCAGCAGCAGGGCGGACAAATCCACCGGGGAGCTGTTTTTT
j_call: TRBJ1-6; v_call: TRBV28; clone_size: .; d_call: TRBD1; cdr3_aa: CASTTGEYSPLHF; cdr3_nt: TGTGCCAGCACGACAGGGGAATATTCACCCCTCCACTTT
j_call: TRBJ1-2; v_call: TRBV4-1; clone_size: .; d_call: .; cdr3_aa: CASSQVDMGFSNYGYTF; cdr3_nt: TGCGCCAGCAGCCAAGTAGACATGGGTTTCTCTAACTATGGCTACACCTTC
j_call: TRBJ2-1; v_call: TRBV9; clone_size: .; d_call: .; cdr3_aa: CASSVDGAYVNEQFF; cdr3_nt: TGTGCCAGCAGCGTAGATGGGGCCTACGTCAATGAGCAGTTCTTC
j_call: TRBJ1-4; v_call: TRBV9; clone_size: .; d_call: TRBD1; cdr3_aa: CASSVVRDRATNEKLFF; cdr3_nt: TGTGCCAGCAGCGTAGTACGGGACAGGGCAACTAATGAAAAACTGTTTTTT
j_call: TRBJ2-7; v_call: TRBV11-2; clone_size: .; d_call: TRBD1; cdr3_aa: CASSTGQGIYEQYF; cdr3_nt: TGTGCCAGCAGCACGGGACAGGGGATCTACGAGCAGTACTTC
j_call: TRBJ2-1; v_call: TRBV5-1; clone_size: .; d_call: TRBD2; cdr3_aa: CASILAGAGDEQFF; cdr3_nt: TGCGCCAGCATACTAGCGGGGGCGGGGGATGAGCAGTTCTTC
j_call: TRBJ2-4; v_call: TRBV18; clone_size: .; d_call: .; cdr3_aa: CASYGQRGNIQYF; cdr3_nt: TGTGCCAGCTATGGACAGCGTGGAAACATTCAGTACTTC
j_call: TRBJ2-1; v_call: TRBV6-1; clone_size: .; d_call: TRBD2; cdr3_aa: CASSELSGSVNEQFF; cdr3_nt: TGTGCCAGCAGTGAACTTAGCGGGAGCGTCAATGAGCAGTTCTTC
j_call: TRBJ2-2; v_call: TRBV28; clone_size: .; d_call: .; cdr3_aa: CASSWSETGELFF; cdr3_nt: TGTGCCAGCAGCTGGTCCGAGACCGGGGAGCTGTTTTTT
j_call: TRBJ2-3; v_call: TRBV6-5; clone_size: .; d_call: .; cdr3_aa: CASSPDSNTQYF; cdr3_nt: TGTGCCAGCAGTCCCGACTCAAATACGCAGTATTTT
j_call: TRBJ2-7; v_call: TRBV5-1; clone_size: .; d_call: TRBD1; cdr3_aa: CASSFSPGTGFYEQYF; cdr3_nt: TGCGCCAGCAGCTTTAGTCCGGGGACAGGATTCTACGAGCAGTACTTC
j_call: TRBJ2-1; v_call: TRBV6-5; clone_size: .; d_call: TRBD1; cdr3_aa: CASSPAYRGYNEQFF; cdr3_nt: TGTGCCAGCAGCCCTGCTTACAGGGGATACAATGAGCAGTTCTTC
j_call: TRBJ2-6; v_call: TRBV27; clone_size: .; d_call: TRBD1; cdr3_aa: CASSLTGGVYSGANVLTF; cdr3_nt: TGTGCCAGCAGTTTGACAGGGGGAGTCTACTCTGGGGCCAACGTCCTGACTTTC
j_call: TRBJ2-1; v_call: TRBV4-2; clone_size: .; d_call: .; cdr3_aa: CASSTVRGSSYNEQFF; cdr3_nt: TGTGCCAGCAGCACTGTCAGGGGCAGCTCCTACAATGAGCAGTTCTTC
j_call: TRBJ2-2; v_call: TRBV6-1; clone_size: .; d_call: TRBD2; cdr3_aa: CASKLREVGELFF; cdr3_nt: TGTGCCAGCAAACTGCGGGAGGTCGGGGAGCTGTTTTTT
j_call: TRBJ1-1; v_call: TRBV5-4; clone_size: .; d_call: .; cdr3_aa: CASSPRDWVTEAFF; cdr3_nt: TGTGCCAGCAGCCCCAGGGACTGGGTCACTGAAGCTTTCTTT
j_call: TRBJ2-2; v_call: TRBV19; clone_size: .; d_call: .; cdr3_aa: CASSIRGGELFF; cdr3_nt: TGTGCCAGTAGTATAAGAGGAGGGGAGCTGTTTTTT
j_call: TRBJ2-1; v_call: TRBV6-4; clone_size: .; d_call: TRBD2; cdr3_aa: CASSEGSGGINEQFF; cdr3_nt: TGTGCCAGCAGTGAGGGTAGCGGGGGGATCAATGAGCAGTTCTTC
j_call: TRBJ2-1; v_call: TRBV7-9; clone_size: .; d_call: .; cdr3_aa: CASSAARDSYNEQFF; cdr3_nt: TGTGCCAGCAGCGCAGCGAGGGACTCCTACAATGAGCAGTTCTTC
j_call: TRBJ1-3; v_call: TRBV10-3; clone_size: .; d_call: .; cdr3_aa: CAISESRLAGNTIYF; cdr3_nt: TGTGCCATCAGTGAGTCCCGACTGGCCGGGAACACCATATATTTT
j_call: TRBJ1-2; v_call: TRBV2; clone_size: .; d_call: TRBD1; cdr3_aa: CASSDTQGAPGYTF; cdr3_nt: TGTGCCAGCAGTGATACGCAGGGGGCGCCTGGCTACACCTTC
j_call: TRBJ1-1; v_call: TRBV12-5; clone_size: .; d_call: .; cdr3_aa: CASGTLSPGLIPGHSNTEAFF; cdr3_nt: TGTGCTAGTGGGACCCTCTCTCCGGGCTTAATCCCGGGACACTCGAACACTGAAGCTTTCTTT
j_call: TRBJ2-6; v_call: TRBV14; clone_size: .; d_call: .; cdr3_aa: CASRPREISGANVLTF; cdr3_nt: TGTGCCAGCAGACCCCGGGAGATTTCTGGGGCCAACGTCCTGACTTTC
j_call: TRBJ2-1; v_call: TRBV19; clone_size: once; d_call: TRBD1; cdr3_aa: CASSTLQGARVHNEQFF; cdr3_nt: TGTGCCAGTAGTACTCTACAGGGGGCCCGGGTCCACAATGAGCAGTTCTTC
j_call: TRBJ1-1; v_call: TRBV11-2; clone_size: .; d_call: .; cdr3_aa: CASSLDRQTEAFF; cdr3_nt: TGTGCCAGCAGCTTAGATCGGCAGACAGAAGCTTTCTTT
j_call: TRBJ2-5; v_call: TRBV5-1; clone_size: .; d_call: TRBD1; cdr3_aa: CASSLASDRAETQYF; cdr3_nt: TGCGCCAGCAGCTTGGCCTCGGACAGGGCAGAGACCCAGTACTTC
j_call: TRBJ1-2; v_call: TRBV27; clone_size: .; d_call: .; cdr3_aa: CASSFIIRADLAF; cdr3_nt: TGTGCCAGCAGTTTTATAATACGAGCTGATCTTGCCTTC
j_call: TRBJ2-1; v_call: TRBV19; clone_size: .; d_call: .; cdr3_aa: CASSIGTGAYNEQFF; cdr3_nt: TGTGCCAGTAGTATAGGAACGGGGGCCTACAATGAGCAGTTCTTC
j_call: TRBJ2-1; v_call: TRBV6-4; clone_size: .; d_call: .; cdr3_aa: CASSDGPPQAQFF; cdr3_nt: TGTGCCAGCAGTGACGGGCCCCCTCAGGCGCAGTTCTTC
j_call: TRBJ2-7; v_call: TRBV12-5; clone_size: .; d_call: .; cdr3_aa: CASGPPETGRGSYEQYF; cdr3_nt: TGTGCTAGTGGTCCCCCCGAAACAGGAAGGGGATCCTACGAGCAGTACTTC
j_call: TRBJ2-5; v_call: TRBV10-3; clone_size: .; d_call: TRBD2; cdr3_aa: CAISEFQRGDQETQYF; cdr3_nt: TGTGCCATCAGTGAGTTCCAGCGGGGGGACCAAGAGACCCAGTACTTC